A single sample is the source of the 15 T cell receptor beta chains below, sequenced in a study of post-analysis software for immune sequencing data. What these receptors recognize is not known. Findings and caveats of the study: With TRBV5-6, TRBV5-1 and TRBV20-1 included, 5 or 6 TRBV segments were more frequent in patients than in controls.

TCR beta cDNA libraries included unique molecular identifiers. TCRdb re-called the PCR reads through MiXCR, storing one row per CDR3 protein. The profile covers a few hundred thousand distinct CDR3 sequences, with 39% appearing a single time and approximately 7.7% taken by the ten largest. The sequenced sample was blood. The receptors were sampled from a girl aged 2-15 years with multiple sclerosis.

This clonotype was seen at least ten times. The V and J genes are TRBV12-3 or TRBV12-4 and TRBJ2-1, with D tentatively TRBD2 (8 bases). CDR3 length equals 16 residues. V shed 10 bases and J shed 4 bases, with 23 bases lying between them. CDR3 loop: CATSLGQRELYNEQFF. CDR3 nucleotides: TGTGCCACCTCCTTGGGACAGCGGGAGCTTTACAATGAGCAGTTCTTC.

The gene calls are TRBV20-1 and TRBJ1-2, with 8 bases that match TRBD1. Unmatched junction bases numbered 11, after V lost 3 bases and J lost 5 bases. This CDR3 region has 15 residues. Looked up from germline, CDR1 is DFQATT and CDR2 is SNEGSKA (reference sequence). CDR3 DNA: TGCAGTGCTAGCCCCAATCAACAGGGGGATTATGGCTACACCTTC. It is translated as CSASPNQQGDYGYTF.

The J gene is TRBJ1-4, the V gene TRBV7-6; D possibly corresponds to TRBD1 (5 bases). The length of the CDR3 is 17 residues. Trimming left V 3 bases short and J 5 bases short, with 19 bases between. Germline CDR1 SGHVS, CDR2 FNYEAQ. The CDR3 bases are TGTGCCAGCAGCTTGCCCGGGGAGGGACGAGAAAATGAAAAACTGTTTTTT. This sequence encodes CASSLPGEGRENEKLFF.

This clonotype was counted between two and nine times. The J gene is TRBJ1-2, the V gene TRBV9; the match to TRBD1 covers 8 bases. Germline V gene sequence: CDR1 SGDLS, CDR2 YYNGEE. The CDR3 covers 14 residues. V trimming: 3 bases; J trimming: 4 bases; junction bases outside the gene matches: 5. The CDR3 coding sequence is TGTGCCAGCAGCGCTACGACAGGGGTCTATGGCTACACCTTC. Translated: CASSATTGVYGYTF.

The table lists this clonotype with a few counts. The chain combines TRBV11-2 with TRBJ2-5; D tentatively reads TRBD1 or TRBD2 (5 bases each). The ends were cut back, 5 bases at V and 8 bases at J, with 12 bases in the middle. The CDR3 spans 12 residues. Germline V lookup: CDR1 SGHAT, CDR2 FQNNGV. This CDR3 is CASSVSGTTQYF. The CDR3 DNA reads TGTGCCAGCAGCGTTTCCGGGACCACCCAGTACTTC.

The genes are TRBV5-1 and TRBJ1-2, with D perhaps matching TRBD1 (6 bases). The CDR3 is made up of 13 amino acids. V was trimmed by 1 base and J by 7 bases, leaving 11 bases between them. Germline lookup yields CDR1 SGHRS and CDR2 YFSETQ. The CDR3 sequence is CASSLPGALGYTF. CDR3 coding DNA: TGCGCCAGCAGCTTGCCAGGGGCCCTTGGCTACACCTTC.

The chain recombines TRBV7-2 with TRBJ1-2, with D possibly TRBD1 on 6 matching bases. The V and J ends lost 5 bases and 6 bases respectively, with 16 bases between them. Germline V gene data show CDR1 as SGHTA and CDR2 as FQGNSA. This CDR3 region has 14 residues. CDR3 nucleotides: TGTGCCAGCAGCCTGGGACATTCGCCGGATGGCTACACCTTC. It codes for CASSLGHSPDGYTF. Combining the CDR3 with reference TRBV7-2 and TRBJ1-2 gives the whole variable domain GAGVSQSPSNKVTEKGKDVELRCDPISGHTALYWYRQSLGQGLEFLIYFQGNSAPDKSGLPSDRFSAERTGGSVSTLTIQRTQQEDSAVYLCASSLGHSPDGYTFGSGTRLTVV.

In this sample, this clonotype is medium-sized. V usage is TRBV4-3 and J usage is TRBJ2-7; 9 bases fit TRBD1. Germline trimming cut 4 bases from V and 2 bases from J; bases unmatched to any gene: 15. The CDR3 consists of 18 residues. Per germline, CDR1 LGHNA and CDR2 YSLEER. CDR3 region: CASSLTLTGGERAYEQYF. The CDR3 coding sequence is TGCGCCAGCAGCCTGACCCTAACAGGGGGCGAAAGGGCCTACGAGCAGTACTTC.

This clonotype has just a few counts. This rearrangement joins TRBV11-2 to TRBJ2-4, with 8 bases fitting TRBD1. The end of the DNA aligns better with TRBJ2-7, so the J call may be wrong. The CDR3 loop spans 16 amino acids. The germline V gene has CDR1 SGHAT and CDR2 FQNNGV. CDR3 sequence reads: CASSSTSRTGHREQYF. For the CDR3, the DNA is TGTGCCAGCAGCTCAACAAGTCGGACAGGGCATCGCGAGCAGTACTTC.

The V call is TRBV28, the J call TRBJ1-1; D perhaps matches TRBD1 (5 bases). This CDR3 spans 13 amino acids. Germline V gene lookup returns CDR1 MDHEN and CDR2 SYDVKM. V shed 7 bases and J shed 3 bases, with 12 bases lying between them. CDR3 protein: CASIREGYTEAFF. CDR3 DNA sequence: TGTGCCAGCATTAGGGAGGGGTACACTGAAGCTTTCTTT.

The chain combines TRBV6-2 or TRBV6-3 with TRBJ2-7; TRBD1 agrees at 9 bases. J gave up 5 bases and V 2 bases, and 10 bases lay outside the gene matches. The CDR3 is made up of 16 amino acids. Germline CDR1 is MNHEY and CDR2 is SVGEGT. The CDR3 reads CASSYVFRDRVHEQYF. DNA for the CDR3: TGTGCCAGCAGTTACGTCTTCCGGGACAGGGTTCACGAGCAGTACTTC.

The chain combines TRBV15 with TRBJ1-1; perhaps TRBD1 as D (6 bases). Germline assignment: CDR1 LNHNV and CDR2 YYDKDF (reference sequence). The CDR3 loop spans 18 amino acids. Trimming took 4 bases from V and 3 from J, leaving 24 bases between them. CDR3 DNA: TGTGCCACCAGCACAGGGCTGGGGGGCCAGGGGTACGACACTGAAGCTTTCTTT. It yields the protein CATSTGLGGQGYDTEAFF.

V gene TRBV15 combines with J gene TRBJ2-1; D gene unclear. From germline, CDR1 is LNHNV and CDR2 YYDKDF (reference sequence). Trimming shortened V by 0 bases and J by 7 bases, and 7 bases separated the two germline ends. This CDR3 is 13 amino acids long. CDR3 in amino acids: CATSRDTGNEQFF. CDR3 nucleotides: TGTGCCACCAGCAGAGATACCGGGAATGAGCAGTTCTTC.

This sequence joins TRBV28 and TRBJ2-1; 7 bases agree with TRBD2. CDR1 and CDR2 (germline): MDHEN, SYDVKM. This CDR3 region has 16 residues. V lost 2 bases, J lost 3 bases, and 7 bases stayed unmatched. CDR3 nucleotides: TGTGCCAGCAGTTTAGGGACTAACGGGCTCTACAATGAGCAGTTCTTC. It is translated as CASSLGTNGLYNEQFF.

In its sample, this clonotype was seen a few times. This chain's CDR3 is CASSVDTNTGELFF. As DNA, the CDR3 is TGTGCCAGCAGTGTTGACACAAACACCGGGGAGCTGTTTTTT. The gene calls are TRBV2 and TRBJ2-2; D ambiguous. Trimming took 4 bases from V and 2 from J, leaving 8 bases between them. The CDR3 is 14 amino acids. The V gene's germline CDR1 is SNHLY and CDR2 FYNNEI.